This T cell receptor (beta chain) was obtained from a study of T-cell memory formation after mild COVID-19. 5'RACE primed from the constant segment yielded TCR alpha and TCR beta cDNA libraries bearing sample barcodes and UMIs. MiXCR, run by TCRdb on the 5' RACE reads, gives a single entry per CDR3 protein. The sample has a few hundred thousand distinct CDR3 sequences; roughly 20% are singletons. This clonotype was seen a handful of times. The clonotype comes from a man aged 18 to 29 who had mild COVID-19 (a few samples of this study predate the infection). Cell type and time point are not known. Sequencing was done on a sample of PBMCs or a T cell subset sorted from them (not recorded which).

Written as DNA, the CDR3 is TGTGCCAGCAGCAAAGGATGGCGGGCCGTACGCACAGATACGCAGTATTTT. Its translation is CASSKGWRAVRTDTQYF. V usage is TRBV21-1 and J usage is TRBJ2-3; the table's D call TRBD2 went unverified against the DNA. TRBV21-1 is termed a pseudogene. This CDR3 is 17 amino acids long.